The 25 T cell receptor beta chains presented below share a single source sample, sequenced in a study of PD-L1 blockade in urothelial cancer. The repertoire was sequenced with immunoSEQ multiplex PCR; TCRdb's copy has only in-frame clones and lacks some. The sample consists of 50,000 or so clones, about 86% of them appearing once. The time point was: pretreatment peripheral blood. The input for sequencing was PBMCs, taken around atezolizumab (anti-PD-L1) treatment. These receptors originate from a man between 60 and 75 years old with urothelial cancer.

This clone was seen only once. The rearrangement links TRBV7-2 to TRBJ2-1; 8 bases map to TRBD2. In germline, CDR1 is SGHTA, CDR2 FQGNSA. This CDR3 comprises 16 residues. V dropped 5 bases and J dropped 1; count of bases not matched to a gene: 7. The CDR3 sequence is CASSGGLGGSYNEQFF. Written as DNA, the CDR3 is TGTGCCAGCAGCGGGGGACTAGGAGGTTCCTACAATGAGCAGTTCTTC.

The chain carries TRBV5-1 and TRBJ2-1, with 9 nucleotides matching TRBD2. This CDR3 is 13 amino acids long. Unmatched junction bases numbered 1, after V lost 0 bases and J lost 9 bases. CDR1 SGHRS and CDR2 YFSETQ come from the germline V gene. The CDR3 protein is CASSLGAGGEQFF. The CDR3 DNA reads as TGCGCCAGCAGCTTGGGAGCGGGAGGTGAGCAGTTCTTC.

The chain carries TRBV18 and TRBJ2-3; TRBD2 matches at 9 bases. Losses at the gene ends were 3 bases for V and 2 bases for J; bases not matched to a gene: 3. CDR3 length: 15 residues. The germline V gene encodes CDR1 KGHSH and CDR2 LQKENI. The DNA of the CDR3 is TGTGCCAGCTCACCGACTAGCGGAGACACAGATACGCAGTATTTT. As protein: CASSPTSGDTDTQYF.

By share, this clone ranks as medium-sized (0.01 to 0.1%). The chain uses TRBV19 and TRBJ1-1, with a possible D match to TRBD1 (5 bases). V was shortened by 4 bases and J by 0 bases, with 15 bases between the two germline ends. This CDR3 comprises 16 residues. Germline V CDR1 and CDR2: LNHDA, SQIVND (reference sequence). CDR3 DNA: TGTGCCAGTAGTACAGACTGGGGAGGGGTGAACACTGAAGCTTTCTTT. Translation: CASSTDWGGVNTEAFF.

The rearrangement joins TRBV4-2 to TRBJ2-1; weak D call: TRBD2 (6 bases). The CDR3 runs to 17 residues. Trimming took 0 bases from V and 0 from J, leaving 12 bases between them. Germline CDR1 and CDR2: LGHNA and YNFKEQ. CDR3 protein: CASSQDGGTPSYNEQFF. For the CDR3, the DNA is TGTGCCAGCAGCCAAGATGGCGGGACCCCCTCCTACAATGAGCAGTTCTTC.

The chain combines TRBV4-1 with TRBJ2-3; maybe TRBD2 (6 bases). The V gene lost 0 bases and the J gene lost 3 bases, with 10 bases spanning the gap. The germline V gene has CDR1 MGHRA and CDR2 YSYEKL. This CDR3 spans 15 amino acids. The CDR3 region is CASSQDPGRTDTQYF. The CDR3 DNA follows: TGCGCCAGCAGCCAAGACCCCGGGAGAACAGATACGCAGTATTTT.

The V and J genes are TRBV28 and TRBJ1-5; 7 nucleotides align to TRBD1. CDR3 length: 15 amino acids. J was trimmed by 5 bases and V by 7 bases; bases with no gene match: 11. Germline V gene sequence: CDR1 MDHEN, CDR2 SYDVKM. CDR3 DNA sequence: TGTGCCAGCACCGAACGAGACAGGGCCCATCAGCCCCAGCATTTT. Protein: CASTERDRAHQPQHF.

This chain connects TRBV5-1 to TRBJ1-3; 8 bases fit TRBD1. Looked up from germline, CDR1 is SGHRS and CDR2 is YFSETQ. The CDR3 runs 16 residues. V lost 0 bases to trimming and J lost 2 bases; unmatched junction nucleotides: 4. This CDR3 is CASSLEQGATGNTIYF. In DNA form, the CDR3 reads TGCGCCAGCAGCTTGGAGCAGGGGGCAACTGGAAACACCATATATTTT.

This CDR3 reads CAWRSGRSYEQYF. The CDR3 DNA sequence: TGTGCCTGGCGCTCCGGGAGATCCTACGAGCAGTACTTC. This chain links TRBV30 with TRBJ2-7; D may be TRBD2 (6 bases). V dropped 5 bases and J dropped 1 base, with 12 bases sitting between them. CDR1 GTSNPN and CDR2 SVGIG come from the germline V gene (reference sequence). CDR3 length equals 13 residues.

The V and J genes are TRBV6-1 and TRBJ1-4, with unresolved D. V dropped 2 bases and J dropped 8 bases, with 15 bases sitting between them. The CDR3 has 15 amino acids. The germline V gene encodes CDR1 MNHNS and CDR2 SASEGT. CDR3 nucleotide sequence: TGTGCCAGCAGTGAAACGCCAGCGAAAAGCGAAAAACTGTTTTTT. The encoded protein is CASSETPAKSEKLFF.

The chain employs TRBV11-3 and TRBJ2-7; TRBD1 is a possible D gene (6 bases). Germline-derived CDR1 and CDR2 are SGHNT and YENEEA. V dropped 0 bases and J dropped 10 bases, with 13 bases sitting between them. The CDR3 covers 13 residues. CDR3 sequence: CASSLEATGPQYF. In nucleotides, the CDR3 is TGTGCCAGCAGCTTAGAGGCGACAGGTCCTCAGTACTTC.

The V and J genes are TRBV14 and TRBJ2-1; D uncertain. This CDR3 has 15 residues. Germline CDR1 reads SGHDN; CDR2 reads FVKESK. Trimming removed 2 bases from V and 6 bases from J, with 14 bases in between. The CDR3 DNA reads TGTGCCAGCAGCCAATGGCCTGACTTCCCCAATGAGCAGTTCTTC. It is translated as CASSQWPDFPNEQFF.

The chain uses TRBV5-1 and TRBJ2-7, with TRBD1 matching 9 bases. The CDR3 consists of 15 residues. From germline, CDR1 is SGHRS and CDR2 YFSETQ. Germline trimming cut 4 bases from V and 2 bases from J; bases unmatched to any gene: 7. DNA of the CDR3: TGCGCCAGCAGCCCGGGACAGGGTATCACCTACGAGCAGTACTTC. Its translation: CASSPGQGITYEQYF.

This clone was detected a few times. The genes are TRBV7-2 and TRBJ2-5, with 7 bases that match TRBD2. The CDR3 has 16 residues. Germline CDR1 reads SGHTA; CDR2 reads FQGNSA. V was pared by 2 bases and J by 0 bases, with 6 bases of the junction left unmatched. For the CDR3, the DNA is TGTGCCAGCAGCTTAATCAGCGGGGTGTACCAAGAGACCCAGTACTTC. Protein: CASSLISGVYQETQYF. Full variable domain (remainder filled in from reference TRBV7-2 and TRBJ2-5): GAGVSQSPSNKVTEKGKDVELRCDPISGHTALYWYRQSLGQGLEFLIYFQGNSAPDKSGLPSDRFSAERTGGSVSTLTIQRTQQEDSAVYLCASSLISGVYQETQYFGPGTRLLVL.

The chain is built from TRBV5-1 and TRBJ2-1; D is possibly TRBD2 (6 bases). CDR1 and CDR2 (germline): SGHRS, YFSETQ. V was cut by 0 bases and J by 3 bases, with 13 bases left in between. CDR3 length equals 16 residues. The CDR3 DNA sequence: TGCGCCAGCAGCTTGGAGGCGCGGGGAGACTACAATGAGCAGTTCTTC. It specifies CASSLEARGDYNEQFF. Filled out from reference TRBV5-1 and TRBJ2-1, the complete variable domain reads KAGVTQTPRYLIKTRGQQVTLSCSPISGHRSVSWYQQTPGQGLQFLFEYFSETQRNKGNFPGRFSGRQFSNSRSEMNVSTLELGDSALYLCASSLEARGDYNEQFFGPGTRLTVL.

The chain employs TRBV6-4 and TRBJ2-5, with TRBD2 matching over 7 bases. V shed 3 bases and J 2 bases; nucleotides not matched to a gene: 6. Germline CDR1 reads MRHNA; CDR2 reads SNTAGT. The CDR3 sequence is 15 residues long. In nucleotides, the CDR3 is TGTGCCAGCAGTGAAGGTGGGGGGGGACAAGAGACCCAGTACTTC. Encoded protein: CASSEGGGGQETQYF.

The rearrangement joins TRBV6-4 to TRBJ1-6; D is unclear. Germline V lookup: CDR1 MRHNA, CDR2 SNTAGT. V lost 3 bases to trimming and J lost 7 bases, with 10 bases between them. The length of the CDR3 is 14 residues. CDR3 amino acids: CASSDGRRNSPLHF. Written as DNA, the CDR3 is TGTGCCAGCAGTGATGGTCGTCGGAATTCACCCCTCCACTTT.

The genes are TRBV6-1 and TRBJ2-2; D is possibly TRBD1 (5 bases). The CDR3 length is 16 residues. V dropped 3 bases and J dropped 3 bases, with 14 bases sitting between them. CDR1 is MNHNS and CDR2 is SASEGT in the germline V gene. Written as DNA, the CDR3 is TGTGCCAGCAGTGATCCTGTGGGCAGGGACACCGGGGAGCTGTTTTTT. Encoded protein: CASSDPVGRDTGELFF.

This chain joins TRBV5-1 and TRBJ2-7; TRBD2 agrees at 11 bases. CDR3 length: 18 residues. The J segment lost 3 bases and the V segment lost 3 bases, leaving 14 bases of the junction unmatched. CDR1 SGHRS and CDR2 YFSETQ come from the germline V gene. The CDR3 bases are TGCGCCAGCAGCTCCCTCGGGTTAGCGGGAGGGAAAAGCTACGAGCAGTACTTC. This translates into CASSSLGLAGGKSYEQYF.

J is TRBJ2-1 and V is TRBV5-4; TRBD2 matches at 7 bases. This CDR3 contains 17 residues. V lost 4 bases to trimming and J lost 7 bases; unmatched junction nucleotides: 17. Germline CDR1 is SGHNT and CDR2 is YYREEE (reference sequence). In DNA, the CDR3 is TGTGCCAGCAGCCCTTCAATGGGAGGGCTAGGTGGGAATGAGCAGTTCTTC. Amino acid sequence: CASSPSMGGLGGNEQFF.

The rearrangement joins TRBV5-1 to TRBJ2-7; TRBD1 might be the D (6 bases). Germline CDR1 is SGHRS and CDR2 is YFSETQ. There are 14 residues in the CDR3. V was cut by 0 bases and J by 1 base, with 8 bases left in between. CDR3 in amino acids: CASSLDRESYEQYF. CDR3 coding DNA: TGCGCCAGCAGCTTGGACAGGGAGTCCTACGAGCAGTACTTC. The variable domain in full, completed from reference TRBV5-1 and TRBJ2-7, reads KAGVTQTPRYLIKTRGQQVTLSCSPISGHRSVSWYQQTPGQGLQFLFEYFSETQRNKGNFPGRFSGRQFSNSRSEMNVSTLELGDSALYLCASSLDRESYEQYFGPGTRLTVT.

The chain joins TRBV9 to TRBJ2-5; possible D gene TRBD1, 7 bases. Trimming removed 0 bases from V and 3 bases from J, with 15 bases in between. CDR3 size: 16 residues. Germline-derived CDR1 and CDR2 are SGDLS and YYNGEE. DNA for the CDR3: TGTGCCAGCAGCGTAGGGAGGGGGCCGGGGAAAGAGACCCAGTACTTC. Translating it yields CASSVGRGPGKETQYF.

This chain links TRBV30 with TRBJ2-7; 8 bases are shared with TRBD2. Germline V gene sequence: CDR1 GTSNPN, CDR2 SVGIG (reference sequence). The length of the CDR3 is 13 residues. Trimming took 0 bases from V and 5 from J; bases not matched to a gene: 3. The CDR3 is CAWSVHGRDEQYF. CDR3 bases: TGTGCCTGGAGTGTACACGGGAGGGACGAGCAGTACTTC.

The V call is TRBV2, the J call TRBJ2-3; possible D gene TRBD1, 6 bases. Between the trimmed V and J ends, which lost 8 bases and 4 bases, there was a span of 19 bases. The CDR3 totals 15 residues. Germline V CDR1 and CDR2: SNHLY, FYNNEI. The DNA for the CDR3 is TGTGCCAGCTGGGGCAGGGGTAATTCAGCAGATACGCAGTATTTT. This encodes CASWGRGNSADTQYF.

A single count supports this clone. V is TRBV5-4 and J is TRBJ1-1; D is unclear. With 0 bases removed from V and 2 bases from J, the gap between germline ends came to 11 bases. The CDR3 is 15 amino acids. CDR1 and CDR2 (germline): SGHNT, YYREEE (reference sequence). The CDR3 nucleotides are TGTGCCAGCAGCTTGGCTTCGGGAAGCAACACTGAAGCTTTCTTT. Protein: CASSLASGSNTEAFF.